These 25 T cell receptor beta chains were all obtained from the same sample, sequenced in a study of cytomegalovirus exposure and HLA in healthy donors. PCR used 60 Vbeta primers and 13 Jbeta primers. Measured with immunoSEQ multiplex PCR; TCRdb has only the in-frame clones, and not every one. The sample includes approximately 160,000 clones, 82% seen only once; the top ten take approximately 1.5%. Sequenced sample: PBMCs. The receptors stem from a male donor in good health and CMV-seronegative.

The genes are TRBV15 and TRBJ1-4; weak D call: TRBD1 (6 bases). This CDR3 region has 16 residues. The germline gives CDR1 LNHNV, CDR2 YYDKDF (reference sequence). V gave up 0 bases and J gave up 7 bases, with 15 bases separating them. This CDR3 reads CATSRDLGGLFEKLFF. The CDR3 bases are TGTGCCACCAGCAGAGATTTGGGGGGGCTGTTTGAAAAACTGTTTTTT.

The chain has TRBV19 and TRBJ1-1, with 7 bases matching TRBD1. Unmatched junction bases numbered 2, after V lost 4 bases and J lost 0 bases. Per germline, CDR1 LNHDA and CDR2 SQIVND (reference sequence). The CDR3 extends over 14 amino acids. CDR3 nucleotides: TGTGCCAGTAGTAGGACAGGCATGAACACTGAAGCTTTCTTT. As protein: CASSRTGMNTEAFF.

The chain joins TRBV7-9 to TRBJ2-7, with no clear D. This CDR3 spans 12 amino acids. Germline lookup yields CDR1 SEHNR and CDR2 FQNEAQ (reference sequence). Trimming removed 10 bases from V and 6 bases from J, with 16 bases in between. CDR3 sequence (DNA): TGTGCCACTGGCACCCTTCTTCCCGAGCAGTACTTC. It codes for CATGTLLPEQYF. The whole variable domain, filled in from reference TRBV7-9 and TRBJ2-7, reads DTGVSQNPRHKITKRGQNVTFRCDPISEHNRLYWYRQTLGQGPEFLTYFQNEAQLEKSRLLSDRFSAERPKGSFSTLEIQRTEQGDSAMYLCATGTLLPEQYFGPGTRLTVT.

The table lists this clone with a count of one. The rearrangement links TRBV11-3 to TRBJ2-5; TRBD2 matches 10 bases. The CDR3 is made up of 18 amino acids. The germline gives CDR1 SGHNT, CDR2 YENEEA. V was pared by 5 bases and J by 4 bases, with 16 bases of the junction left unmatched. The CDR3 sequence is CASSMGLAGVRGVETQYF. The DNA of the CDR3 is TGTGCCAGCAGCATGGGGCTAGCGGGAGTACGGGGGGTAGAGACCCAGTACTTC.

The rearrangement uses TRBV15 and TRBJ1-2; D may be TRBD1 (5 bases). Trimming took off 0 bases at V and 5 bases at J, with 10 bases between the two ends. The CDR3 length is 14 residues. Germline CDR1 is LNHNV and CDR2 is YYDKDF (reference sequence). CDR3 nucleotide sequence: TGTGCCACCAGCAGAGATCGGGGGGGGTATGGCTACACCTTC. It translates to CATSRDRGGYGYTF.

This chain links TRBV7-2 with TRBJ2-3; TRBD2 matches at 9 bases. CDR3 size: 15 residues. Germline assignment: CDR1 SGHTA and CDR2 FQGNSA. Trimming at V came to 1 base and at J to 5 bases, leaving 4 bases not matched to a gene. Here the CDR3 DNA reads TGTGCCAGCAGCTTAGTCGGCGGGAGGGAAGATACGCAGTATTTT. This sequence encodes CASSLVGGREDTQYF.

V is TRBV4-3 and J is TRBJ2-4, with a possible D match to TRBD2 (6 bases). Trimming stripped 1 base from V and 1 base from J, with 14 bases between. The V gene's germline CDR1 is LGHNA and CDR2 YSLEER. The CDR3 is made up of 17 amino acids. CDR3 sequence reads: CASSQVGGPVAKNIQYF. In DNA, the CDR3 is TGCGCCAGCAGCCAAGTTGGAGGGCCTGTCGCCAAAAACATTCAGTACTTC.

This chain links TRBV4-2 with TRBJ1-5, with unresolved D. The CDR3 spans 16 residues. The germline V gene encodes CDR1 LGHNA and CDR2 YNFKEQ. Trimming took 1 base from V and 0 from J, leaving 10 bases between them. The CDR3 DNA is TGTGCCAGCAGCCAAGTCGACATAACTAGCAATCAGCCCCAGCATTTT. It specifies CASSQVDITSNQPQHF.

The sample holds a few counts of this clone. In DNA form, the CDR3 reads TGCGCCAGCAGCCCGGACTTGTCTAAATACGAGCAGTACTTC. Translated, it gives CASSPDLSKYEQYF. This sequence joins TRBV10-1 and TRBJ2-7; D is perhaps TRBD2 (5 bases). Germline V CDR1 and CDR2: WNHNN, SYGVQD (reference sequence). The V end was cut by 6 bases, the J end by 4 bases, with 16 bases between. This CDR3 has 14 amino acids.

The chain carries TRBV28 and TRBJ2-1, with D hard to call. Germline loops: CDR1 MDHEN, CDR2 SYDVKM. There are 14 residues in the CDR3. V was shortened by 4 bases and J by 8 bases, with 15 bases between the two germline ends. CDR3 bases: TGTGCCAGCAGTTACGAATCCCTAAAAGATGAGCAGTTCTTC. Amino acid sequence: CASSYESLKDEQFF.

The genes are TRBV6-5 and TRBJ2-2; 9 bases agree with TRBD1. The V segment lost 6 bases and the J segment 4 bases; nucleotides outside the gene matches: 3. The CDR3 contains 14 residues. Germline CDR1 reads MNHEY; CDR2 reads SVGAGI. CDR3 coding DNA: TGTGCCAGCAGACAGGGGGCAAGCACCGGGGAGCTGTTTTTT. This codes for CASRQGASTGELFF.

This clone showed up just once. CDR3 DNA: TGTGCCAGCAGCTTGGGACAGGGGGCGCAGGAGACCCAGTACTTC. Its translation is CASSLGQGAQETQYF. The chain links TRBV7-7 to TRBJ2-5, with 12 bases that match TRBD1. Unmatched junction bases numbered 4, after V lost 3 bases and J lost 5 bases. Per germline, CDR1 SSHAT and CDR2 FNYEAQ (reference sequence). The CDR3 extends over 15 amino acids.

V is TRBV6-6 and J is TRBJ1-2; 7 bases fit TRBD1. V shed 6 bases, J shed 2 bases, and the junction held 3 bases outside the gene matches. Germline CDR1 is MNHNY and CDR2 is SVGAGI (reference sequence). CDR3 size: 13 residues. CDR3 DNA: TGTGCCAGCAGCGGGGGACAGAACTATGGCTACACCTTC. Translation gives CASSGGQNYGYTF.

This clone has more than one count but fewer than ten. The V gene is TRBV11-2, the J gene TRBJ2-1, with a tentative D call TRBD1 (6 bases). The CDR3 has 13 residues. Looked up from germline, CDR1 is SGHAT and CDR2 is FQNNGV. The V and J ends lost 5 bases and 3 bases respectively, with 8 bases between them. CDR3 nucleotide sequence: TGTGCCAGCAGCCTGGACAGCTACAATGAGCAGTTCTTC. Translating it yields CASSLDSYNEQFF.

CDR3 nucleotides: TGTGCCAGCAGTTTTTTTCGCGGACAGGGGGCTCGCACAGATACGCAGTATTTT. Translating it yields CASSFFRGQGARTDTQYF. This chain links TRBV27 with TRBJ2-3; 11 bases map to TRBD1. The ends lost 3 bases at V and 1 base at J; junction bases unmatched: 9. Germline loops: CDR1 MNHEY, CDR2 SMNVEV (reference sequence). The CDR3 has 18 residues.

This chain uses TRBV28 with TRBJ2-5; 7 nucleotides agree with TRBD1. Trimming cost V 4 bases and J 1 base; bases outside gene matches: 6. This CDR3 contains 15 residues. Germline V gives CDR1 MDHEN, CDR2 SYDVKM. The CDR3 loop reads CASSYQDRAQETQYF. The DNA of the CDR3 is TGTGCCAGCAGTTACCAAGACAGGGCCCAAGAGACCCAGTACTTC. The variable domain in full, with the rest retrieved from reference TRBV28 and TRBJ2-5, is DVKVTQSSRYLVKRTGEKVFLECVQDMDHENMFWYRQDPGLGLRLIYFSYDVKMKEKGDIPEGYSVSREKKERFSLILESASTNQTSMYLCASSYQDRAQETQYFGPGTRLLVL.

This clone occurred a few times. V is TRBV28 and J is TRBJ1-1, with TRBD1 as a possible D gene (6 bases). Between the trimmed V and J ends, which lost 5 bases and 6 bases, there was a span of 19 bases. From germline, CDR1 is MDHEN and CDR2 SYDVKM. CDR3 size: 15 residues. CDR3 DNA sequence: TGTGCCAGCAGTCCCGCCTCAGGGGCGGACGCTGAAGCTTTCTTT. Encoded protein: CASSPASGADAEAFF.

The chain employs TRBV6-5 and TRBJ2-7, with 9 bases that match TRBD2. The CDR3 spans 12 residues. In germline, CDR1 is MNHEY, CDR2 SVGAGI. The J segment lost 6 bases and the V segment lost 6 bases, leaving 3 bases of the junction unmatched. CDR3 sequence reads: CASRVAGAEQYF. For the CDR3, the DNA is TGTGCCAGCAGGGTAGCGGGAGCCGAGCAGTACTTC.

In DNA form, the CDR3 reads TGTGCCAGCACCCTGGACAGGCCGATTAGCACAGATACGCAGTATTTT. The encoded protein is CASTLDRPISTDTQYF. The chain carries TRBV2 and TRBJ2-3; 7 bases match TRBD1. This CDR3 has 16 residues. The germline V gene has CDR1 SNHLY and CDR2 FYNNEI. J gave up 0 bases and V 7 bases, and 10 bases lay outside the gene matches.

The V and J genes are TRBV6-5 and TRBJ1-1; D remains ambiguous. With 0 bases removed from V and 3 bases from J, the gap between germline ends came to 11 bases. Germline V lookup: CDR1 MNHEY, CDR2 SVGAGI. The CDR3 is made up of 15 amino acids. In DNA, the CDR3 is TGTGCCAGCAGTTACTCGGGCCAGTATGACACTGAAGCTTTCTTT. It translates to CASSYSGQYDTEAFF.

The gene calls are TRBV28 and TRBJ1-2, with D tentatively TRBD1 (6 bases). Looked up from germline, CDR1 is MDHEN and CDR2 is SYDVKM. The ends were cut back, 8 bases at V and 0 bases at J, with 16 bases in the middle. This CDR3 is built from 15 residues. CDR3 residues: CASQGPLPANYGYTF. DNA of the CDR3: TGTGCCAGCCAGGGGCCCCTTCCGGCTAACTATGGCTACACCTTC.

As DNA, the CDR3 is TGTGCCAGCAGTTTACGGGGGGTCCTACTCTACGAGCAGTACTTC. Translating gives CASSLRGVLLYEQYF. The chain carries TRBV27 and TRBJ2-7; 7 bases match TRBD2. Per germline, CDR1 MNHEY and CDR2 SMNVEV (reference sequence). The CDR3 consists of 15 residues. J lost 3 bases, V lost 2 bases, and 7 bases had no gene match.

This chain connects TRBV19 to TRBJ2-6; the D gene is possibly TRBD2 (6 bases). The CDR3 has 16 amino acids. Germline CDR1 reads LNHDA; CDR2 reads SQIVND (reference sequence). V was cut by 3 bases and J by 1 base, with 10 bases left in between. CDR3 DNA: TGTGCCAGTAGTATGGGGGGTAATTCTGGGGCCAACGTCCTGACTTTC. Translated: CASSMGGNSGANVLTF.

The CDR3 spells CASRASRVTSYEQYF. CDR3 coding DNA: TGTGCCAGCAGGGCCTCTCGGGTCACCTCCTACGAGCAGTACTTC. The chain is built from TRBV6-5 and TRBJ2-7; D remains unclear. The germline V gene has CDR1 MNHEY and CDR2 SVGAGI. V gave up 6 bases and J gave up 0 bases, with 15 bases separating them. The CDR3 spans 15 residues.

The CDR3 loop reads CASSVGGGASPEQYF. DNA of the CDR3: TGTGCCAGCAGCGTCGGCGGGGGGGCTTCCCCCGAGCAGTACTTC. This chain joins TRBV9 and TRBJ2-7; TRBD2 agrees at 9 bases. The CDR3 length is 15 residues. The germline CDR1 and CDR2 sequences are SGDLS and YYNGEE. The V segment lost 2 bases and the J segment 6 bases; nucleotides outside the gene matches: 9.